One and the same sample provided the 7 T cell receptor beta chains below, sequenced in a study of vaccination and CD4 T cells after COVID-19. Regarding treatment: roughly 11-day PBMC culture with coronavirus spike peptide pools or control peptides (ViraFEST assay). Their target antigens are unknown. The Oncomine TCR Beta short-read assay sequenced DNA from cultured CD4+ T cells. TCRdb ran MiXCR on the PCR reads and lists one entry per CDR3 protein. The sample holds roughly 17,000 distinct CDR3 sequences; about two fifths are singletons and the top ten take under 8%. The sample in question was CD4+ T cells from blood, cultured in vitro, obtained after SARS-CoV-2 vaccination. The origin of the receptors is a human donor who had recovered from COVID-19.

CDR3 DNA: TGCAGTGCGCAGGGGGGCCCGGGGAGCTCCTACAATGAGCAGTTCTTC. Translation: CSAQGGPGSSYNEQFF. The V gene is TRBV20-1, the J gene TRBJ2-1; D is perhaps TRBD1 (7 bases). CDR1 DFQATT and CDR2 SNEGSKA come from the germline V gene (reference sequence). The CDR3 has 16 amino acids. Between the trimmed V and J ends, which lost 6 bases and 0 bases, there was a span of 18 bases.

This clonotype was seen a single time. Here the CDR3 DNA reads TGTGCCAGCAGTTCCCCGTACTCCGGGACAGGAGCTACTGAAGCTTTCTTT. It translates to CASSSPYSGTGATEAFF. The rearrangement uses TRBV28 and TRBJ1-1; TRBD1 matches at 8 bases. The CDR3 contains 17 residues. Germline values: CDR1 MDHEN, CDR2 SYDVKM. After removal of 4 bases from V and 5 bases from J, the junction contained 15 bases not matched to a gene.

The chain carries TRBV6-5 and TRBJ1-5; no clear D gene. The CDR3 is 13 amino acids. Trimming pared 4 bases from V and 5 bases from J, leaving 9 bases between. Germline V gene sequence: CDR1 MNHEY, CDR2 SVGAGI. The chain's CDR3 is CASSSQKYQPQHF. CDR3 bases: TGTGCCAGCAGTTCACAGAAATATCAGCCCCAGCATTTT.

The sample holds a few counts of this clonotype. The V and J genes are TRBV6-1 and TRBJ2-3, with D uncertain. Trimming pared 5 bases from V and 0 bases from J, leaving 9 bases between. The CDR3 is 14 residues long. CDR1 is MNHNS and CDR2 is SASEGT in the germline V gene. CDR3 in amino acids: CASSQSASTDTQYF. Here the CDR3 DNA reads TGTGCCAGCAGTCAGTCGGCTAGCACAGATACGCAGTATTTT.

This rearrangement joins TRBV27 to TRBJ2-6; D gene ambiguous. CDR1 MNHEY and CDR2 SMNVEV come from the germline V gene (reference sequence). Trimming removed 7 bases at V and 6 bases at J, with 13 bases between. CDR3 size: 14 residues. The CDR3 reads CASKSALEANVLTF. The CDR3 DNA follows: TGTGCCAGCAAGTCTGCTCTGGAGGCCAACGTCCTGACTTTC.

The chain recombines TRBV25-1 with TRBJ1-2; tentatively, D is TRBD1 (6 bases). The CDR3 length is 15 residues. The V and J ends lost 6 bases and 4 bases respectively, with 18 bases between them. The germline CDR1 and CDR2 sequences are MGHDK and SYGVNS. CDR3 protein: CASRGPGQSLYGYTF. DNA of the CDR3: TGTGCCAGCAGAGGCCCAGGACAGTCCCTCTATGGCTACACCTTC.

This clonotype was picked up a small number of times. The chain combines TRBV6-1 with TRBJ2-3; 7 nucleotides line up with TRBD1. Per germline, CDR1 MNHNS and CDR2 SASEGT. This CDR3 contains 13 residues. The V and J ends lost 8 bases and 2 bases, in that order; junction bases with no gene match: 4. Here the CDR3 reads CASGGQNTDTQYF. For the CDR3, the DNA is TGTGCCAGCGGGGGACAGAACACAGATACGCAGTATTTT.